This entry describes one T cell receptor (beta chain). The germline CDR1 and CDR2 sequences are SGHRS and YFSETQ. Trimming at V came to 3 bases and at J to 0 bases, leaving 5 bases not matched to a gene. The length of the CDR3 is 16 residues. The data were taken from a study of T cell changes during pregnancy in multiple sclerosis. Sequenced by immunoSEQ multiplex PCR; TCRdb stores in-frame clones only, minus some. The sample has about 42,000 clones, 75% to 95% seen once; the top ten hold 1.5% to 2%. The V and J genes are TRBV5-1 and TRBJ2-2, with 7 bases matching TRBD1. The input for sequencing was CD4+ T cells from peripheral blood mononuclear cells, taken after pregnancy. This TCR was recovered from a female donor in good health, enrolled as a control in a pregnancy study. The CDR3 sequence: CASSWGTDANTGELFF. Here the CDR3 DNA reads TGCGCCAGCAGCTGGGGGACAGACGCGAACACCGGGGAGCTGTTTTTT.